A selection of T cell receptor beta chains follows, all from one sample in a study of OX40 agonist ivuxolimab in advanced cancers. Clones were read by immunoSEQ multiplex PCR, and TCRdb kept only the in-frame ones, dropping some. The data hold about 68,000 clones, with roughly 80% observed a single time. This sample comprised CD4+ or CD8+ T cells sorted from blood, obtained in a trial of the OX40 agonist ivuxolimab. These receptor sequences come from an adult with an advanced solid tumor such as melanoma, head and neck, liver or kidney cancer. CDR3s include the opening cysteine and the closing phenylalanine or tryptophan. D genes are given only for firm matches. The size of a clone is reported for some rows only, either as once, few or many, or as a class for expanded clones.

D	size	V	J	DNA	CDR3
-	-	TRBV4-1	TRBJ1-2	TGCGCCAGCGTCCCAAGGAGGGGGGGCCCCGGCTACACCTTC	CASVPRRGGPGYTF
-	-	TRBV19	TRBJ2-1	TGTGCCAGTAGTATAGAGGTCGGGGGACACAATGAGCAGTTCTTC	CASSIEVGGHNEQFF
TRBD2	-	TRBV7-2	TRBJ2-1	TGTGCCAGCAGCACGGGACTAGCGGGAGGGCCTGAGCAGTTCTTC	CASSTGLAGGPEQFF
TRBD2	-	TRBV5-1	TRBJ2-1	TGCGCCAGCAGCTGGGCCGGGGAGGGGTCCTACAATGAGCAGTTCTTC	CASSWAGEGSYNEQFF
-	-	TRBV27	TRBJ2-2	TGTGCCAGCAGTTTAGGGGCTGGTTCCACTAGACGGATTAACACCGGGGAGCTGTTTTTT	CASSLGAGSTRRINTGELFF
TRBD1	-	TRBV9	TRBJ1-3	TGTGCCAGCAGCTCACAAAGGACAGGGACGTTTGAAAACACCATATATTTT	CASSSQRTGTFENTIYF
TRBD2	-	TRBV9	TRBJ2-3	TGTGCCAGCAGCGTAGGCGGGGGTTTAGGGGATACGCAGTATTTT	CASSVGGGLGDTQYF
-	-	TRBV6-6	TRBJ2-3	TGTGCCAGCAGTTACTCAACTAGCACAGATACGCAGTATTTT	CASSYSTSTDTQYF
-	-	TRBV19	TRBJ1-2	TGTGCCAGTAGTATTGGGGAGAGCTACACCTTC	CASSIGESYTF
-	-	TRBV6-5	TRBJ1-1	TGTGCCAGCAGTTACTCGAGGGATACCACTGAAGCTTTCTTT	CASSYSRDTTEAFF
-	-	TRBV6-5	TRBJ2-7	TGTGCCAGCAGAGACAGAGCGACCTACGAGCAGTACTTC	CASRDRATYEQYF
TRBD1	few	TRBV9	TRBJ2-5	TGTGCCAGCAGCTTCGGACAGGGGGCTTCAGAGACCCAGTACTTC	CASSFGQGASETQYF
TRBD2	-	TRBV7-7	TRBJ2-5	TGTGCCAGCAGCTTAGCACCCGGGACTAGCGGGGGGGCCGGGGAGACCCAGTACTTC	CASSLAPGTSGGAGETQYF
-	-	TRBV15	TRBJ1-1	TGTGCCACCAGCAGAGATCCCGGGACACCCGCACCTGAAGCTTTCTTT	CATSRDPGTPAPEAFF
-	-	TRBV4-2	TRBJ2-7	TGTGCCAGCAGCCAAGAATCTTGGGGGGAGCAGTACTTC	CASSQESWGEQYF
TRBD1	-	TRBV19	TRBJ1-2	TGTGCCAGTAGTATCGTCCCCGGGCAGGGGGCGAGAGGCTACACCTTC	CASSIVPGQGARGYTF
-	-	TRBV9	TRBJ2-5	TGTGCCAGCAGCTTGACTGGGGGCCATTCGCGAGAGACCCAGTACTTC	CASSLTGGHSRETQYF
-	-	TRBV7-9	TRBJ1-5	TGTGCCAGCAGCTTAGCAGAGGGTCCGACCAATCAGCCCCAGCATTTT	CASSLAEGPTNQPQHF
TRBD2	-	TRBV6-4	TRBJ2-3	TGTGCCAGCAGTGACTCAGGGCTAGCGGGGGGTTGCACAGATACGCAGTATTTT	CASSDSGLAGGCTDTQYF